The sequence of this TCR beta chain was determined in a study of regulatory T cells in long-lasting Graves disease. The V and J ends lost 7 bases and 7 bases respectively, with 20 bases between them. From germline, CDR1 is MNHNS and CDR2 SASEGT. The CDR3 is 14 amino acids. This clonotype was seen many times. Time point: persistent/refractory GD, antithyroid drugs over 5 years with positive TRAb. PBMC-extracted RNA yielded the TCR library. Arm-PCR of CDR3 regions and iRepertoire HTBI primers were the basis on which TCR beta libraries were built. TCRdb ran MiXCR on the multiplex PCR reads and lists one entry per CDR3 protein. In the table there are about 470,000 distinct CDR3 sequences, less than 25% of which are singletons.

This TCR was sampled from a female donor with Graves disease. The V gene is TRBV6-1, the J gene TRBJ2-7; the D call may be TRBD1 or TRBD2 (6 bases each). This specimen was peripheral blood mononuclear cells (PBMCs), taken when the disease was refractory, from a patient treated with antithyroid drugs. The CDR3 nucleotides are TGTGCCAGCATGGCGGGACACCGGTACGGTGAGCAGTACTTC. This translates into CASMAGHRYGEQYF.